These 6 T cell receptor beta chains were sequenced from one sample in a study of T cell changes during pregnancy in multiple sclerosis. Measured with immunoSEQ multiplex PCR; TCRdb has only the in-frame clones, and not every one. Among around 100,000 clones, around 90% were seen once, and the ten largest hold 3% to 3.5%. This specimen was peripheral blood, taken in the second trimester of pregnancy. The receptors were sampled from a female donor with multiple sclerosis, enrolled in a pregnancy study.

The chain has TRBV28 and TRBJ1-2; possibly TRBD1 for D (5 bases). Germline V gene lookup returns CDR1 MDHEN and CDR2 SYDVKM. Trimming cost V 5 bases and J 4 bases, with 17 bases left between them. The CDR3 is 15 amino acids. For the CDR3, the DNA is TGTGCCAGCAGTGCCCGCAGGGCGCCCGGCTATGGCTACACCTTC. Encoded protein: CASSARRAPGYGYTF.

The V call is TRBV6-5, the J call TRBJ2-2; 9 bases map to TRBD1. Germline V gene lookup returns CDR1 MNHEY and CDR2 SVGAGI. The CDR3 has 15 amino acids. V was clipped by 0 bases and J by 7 bases; unmatched bases: 3. CDR3: CASSYSGQGNGELFF. The CDR3 bases are TGTGCCAGCAGTTACTCGGGACAGGGTAACGGGGAGCTGTTTTTT.

V is TRBV14 and J is TRBJ2-3; D is possibly TRBD2 (5 bases). Germline assignment: CDR1 SGHDN and CDR2 FVKESK. Between the trimmed V and J ends, which lost 4 bases and 4 bases, there was a span of 15 bases. The CDR3 is made up of 15 amino acids. The CDR3 sequence is CASSPRPLGADTQYF. The CDR3 nucleotides are TGTGCCAGCAGCCCCCGGCCCCTCGGGGCAGATACGCAGTATTTT.

The chain is built from TRBV7-9 and TRBJ2-3; TRBD2 agrees at 9 bases. J was trimmed by 4 bases and V by 2 bases; bases with no gene match: 7. The CDR3 covers 16 residues. Germline loops: CDR1 SEHNR, CDR2 FQNEAQ (reference sequence). CDR3 sequence (DNA): TGTGCCAGCAGCTTATCCGCGGGAGGGCCCCCAGATACGCAGTATTTT. Residues: CASSLSAGGPPDTQYF.

CDR3 nucleotides: TGTGCCAGCTCACCAAGACAGGGAGGTACTGAAGCTTTCTTT. It codes for CASSPRQGGTEAFF. This chain connects TRBV18 to TRBJ1-1; TRBD1 agrees at 7 bases. V lost 2 bases and J lost 5; bases outside the gene matches: 5. Germline CDR1 reads KGHSH; CDR2 reads LQKENI. The CDR3 is 14 amino acids. Complete variable domain (other parts from reference TRBV18 and TRBJ1-1): NAGVMQNPRHLVRRRGQEARLRCSPMKGHSHVYWYRQLPEEGLKFMVYLQKENIIDESGMPKERFSAEFPKEGPSILRIQQVVRGDSAAYFCASSPRQGGTEAFFGQGTRLTVV.

The rearrangement links TRBV9 to TRBJ2-2; maybe TRBD1 (6 bases). This CDR3 spans 17 amino acids. Looked up from germline, CDR1 is SGDLS and CDR2 is YYNGEE. With 2 bases removed from V and 0 bases from J, the gap between germline ends came to 14 bases. The CDR3 DNA follows: TGTGCCAGCAGCGTCCGCGGAAGGACAGCGAACACCGGGGAGCTGTTTTTT. This codes for CASSVRGRTANTGELFF.